Following are 19 T cell receptor beta chains from one sample sequenced in a study of blood T cell repertoires in COVID-19. The repertoire was sequenced with immunoSEQ multiplex PCR; TCRdb's copy has only in-frame clones and lacks some. The sample lists about 220,000 clones, around four fifths occurring once. Specimen: peripheral blood. The receptors derive from a woman in her 50s with acute or convalescent COVID-19.

This sequence joins TRBV19 and TRBJ2-7, with 9 bases matching TRBD1. Trimming removed 5 bases from V and 4 bases from J; junction bases left unmatched: 9. The CDR3 sequence is 15 residues long. Germline loops: CDR1 LNHDA, CDR2 SQIVND (reference sequence). CDR3 DNA sequence: TGTGCCAGTAGTGCCGGGACAGGGCCGGCTTACGAGCAGTACTTC. The encoded protein is CASSAGTGPAYEQYF.

The chain carries TRBV3-1 (or the pseudogene TRBV3-2) and TRBJ2-1, with 7 bases fitting TRBD2. J gave up 5 bases and V 1 base, and 8 bases lay outside the gene matches. Germline assignment: CDR1 LGHDT and CDR2 YNNKEL (reference sequence). This CDR3 is built from 16 residues. Here the CDR3 DNA reads TGTGCCAGCAGCCAAGGAGCGGGACTCCGAAACAATGAGCAGTTCTTC. Translation gives CASSQGAGLRNNEQFF.

V usage is TRBV28 and J usage is TRBJ2-5; 10 bases agree with TRBD1. This CDR3 region has 13 residues. V lost 8 bases to trimming and J lost 5 bases; unmatched junction nucleotides: 5. Germline CDR1 is MDHEN and CDR2 is SYDVKM. The CDR3 here is CASRDRGVETQYF. CDR3 bases: TGTGCCAGCCGGGACAGGGGAGTGGAGACCCAGTACTTC.

Notes on this clone: Mismatch with germline at one junction end may stem from a read error. The rearrangement joins TRBV29-1 to TRBJ1-3, with D tentatively TRBD1 (5 bases). The CDR3 has 15 amino acids. Germline V gene data show CDR1 as SQVTM and CDR2 as ANQGSEA. The CDR3, as DNA: TGCAGCGTTGAGTTTTTTGGGGCAGGCGGAAGCACCATATATTTT. It specifies CSVEFFGAGGSTIYF.

V gene TRBV7-3 combines with J gene TRBJ2-1; a possible D gene is TRBD2 (5 bases). CDR3 length: 12 residues. Germline CDR1 reads SGHTA; CDR2 reads FQGTGA. V was pared by 6 bases and J by 7 bases, with 10 bases between. CDR3 loop: CASSITGNEQFF. The CDR3 DNA follows: TGTGCCAGCAGTATAACGGGGAATGAGCAGTTCTTC.

The V and J genes are TRBV29-1 and TRBJ1-2; a weak D match, TRBD1 (6 bases). The CDR3 consists of 13 residues. Germline V gene data show CDR1 as SQVTM and CDR2 as ANQGSEA. The V gene lost 4 bases and the J gene lost 4 bases, with 13 bases spanning the gap. The CDR3 nucleotides read TGCAGCGTTGCTGCGGGGGGCCTCTATGGCTACACCTTC. Protein sequence: CSVAAGGLYGYTF.

This clone was seen just once. This chain connects TRBV5-1 to TRBJ2-1; TRBD1 agrees at 7 bases. Germline V gives CDR1 SGHRS, CDR2 YFSETQ. This CDR3 region has 16 residues. V shed 3 bases, J shed 0 bases, and the junction held 6 bases outside the gene matches. This chain's CDR3 is CASSWDSLSSYNEQFF. The CDR3 nucleotides read TGCGCCAGCAGCTGGGACAGCCTGAGCTCCTACAATGAGCAGTTCTTC.

As regards this clone: The identical CDR3 is also encoded by other nucleotide sequences in the sample. The chain is built from TRBV19 and TRBJ1-5, with D unclear. CDR1 LNHDA and CDR2 SQIVND come from the germline V gene (reference sequence). There are 13 residues in the CDR3. Trimming took 2 bases from V and 7 from J, leaving 9 bases between them. Written as DNA, the CDR3 is TGTGCCAGTAGTATACGGGAAGGCCAGCCCCAGCATTTT. Its protein is CASSIREGQPQHF.

The chain combines TRBV10-1 with TRBJ2-7; no clear D gene. Trimming pared 3 bases from V and 3 bases from J, leaving 9 bases between. CDR3 size: 13 residues. Germline V CDR1 and CDR2: WNHNN, SYGVQD (reference sequence). The CDR3 reads CASSEPKSYEQYF. CDR3 coding DNA: TGCGCCAGCAGTGAACCTAAAAGCTACGAGCAGTACTTC.

The chain combines TRBV25-1 with TRBJ1-2, with 7 positions matching TRBD1. The length of the CDR3 is 14 residues. J lost 5 bases, V lost 6 bases, and 9 bases had no gene match. CDR1 and CDR2 (germline): MGHDK, SYGVNS. CDR3 in DNA: TGTGCCAGCAGCTCGGACAGGTGGAGATATGGCTACACCTTC. It specifies CASSSDRWRYGYTF.

Only one count was recorded for this clone. The chain is built from TRBV28 and TRBJ1-4; no reliable D call. Trimming cost V 2 bases and J 6 bases, with 16 bases left between them. The CDR3 spans 16 residues. Germline loops: CDR1 MDHEN, CDR2 SYDVKM. CDR3 residues: CASSLRIRLTDEKLFF. DNA for the CDR3: TGTGCCAGCAGTTTACGAATCCGGTTAACAGATGAAAAACTGTTTTTT.

The chain combines TRBV10-2 with TRBJ2-1; 10 bases map to TRBD1. The CDR3 is 14 residues long. V lost 6 bases to trimming and J lost 6 bases; unmatched junction nucleotides: 5. CDR1 and CDR2 (germline): WSHSY, SAAADI. As DNA, the CDR3 is TGCGCCAGCAGCCGGGACAGGGGAAGCAATGAGCAGTTCTTC. This translates into CASSRDRGSNEQFF.

About this clone: The junction and the germline gene differ at one end; a read error may be behind it. In the same sample, other DNA sequences code for this CDR3. V and J are TRBV19 and TRBJ1-2, with D perhaps TRBD1 (6 bases). The CDR3 runs 16 residues. The germline gives CDR1 LNHDA, CDR2 SQIVND (reference sequence). The CDR3 DNA is TGTGCTAGTAGTCAGGGACAACTTAGGGCTAACTATGGCTACACCTTC. It encodes CASSQGQLRANYGYTF.

A few counts support this clone. The J gene is TRBJ2-3, the V gene TRBV7-3; the match to TRBD2 covers 9 bases. V was pared by 1 base and J by 3 bases, with 2 bases of the junction left unmatched. The germline V gene encodes CDR1 SGHTA and CDR2 FQGTGA. This CDR3 has 15 amino acids. The CDR3: CASSLSSGRTDTQYF. The CDR3 DNA reads TGTGCCAGCAGCTTAAGTAGCGGGAGAACAGATACGCAGTATTTT.

Only a few counts were recorded for this clone. The chain recombines TRBV20-1 with TRBJ1-2; D unclear. Trimming cost V 5 bases and J 5 bases, with 9 bases left between them. Germline V gives CDR1 DFQATT, CDR2 SNEGSKA (reference sequence). The CDR3 spans 11 residues. This chain's CDR3 is CSALYSYGYTF. In DNA, the CDR3 is TGCAGTGCTCTATACTCTTATGGCTACACCTTC.

The rearrangement joins TRBV10-3 to TRBJ1-4; maybe TRBD1 (6 bases). The CDR3 covers 14 residues. Trimming shortened V by 2 bases and J by 3 bases, and 7 bases separated the two germline ends. CDR1 is ENHRY, CDR2 SYGVKD, per germline. The CDR3 coding sequence is TGTGCCATCAGTGAGGCAGGGGCTAATGAAAAACTGTTTTTT. Amino acids: CAISEAGANEKLFF.

In its sample, this clone was seen once. The rearrangement joins TRBV5-8 to TRBJ2-2; D unclear. Germline V gene lookup returns CDR1 SGHTS and CDR2 YDEGEE. Trimming left V 0 bases short and J 4 bases short, with 4 bases between. This CDR3 is built from 13 residues. CDR3 residues: CASSLVRTGELFF. The CDR3 DNA follows: TGTGCCAGCAGCTTGGTCCGCACCGGGGAGCTGTTTTTT.

The chain uses TRBV19 and TRBJ1-4; 7 bases are a match to TRBD1. There are 16 residues in the CDR3. V lost 4 bases, J lost 0 bases, and 5 bases stayed unmatched. The germline CDR1 and CDR2 sequences are LNHDA and SQIVND (reference sequence). The CDR3 sequence is CASSRRDSATNEKLFF. CDR3 in DNA: TGTGCCAGTAGTAGGAGGGACAGTGCAACTAATGAAAAACTGTTTTTT.

The gene calls are TRBV5-4 and TRBJ2-7; D is unclear. CDR3 length equals 16 residues. V lost 0 bases to trimming and J lost 0 bases, with 13 bases between them. CDR1 SGHNT and CDR2 YYREEE come from the germline V gene (reference sequence). CDR3: CASSLGERTRSYEQYF. The CDR3 nucleotides read TGTGCCAGCAGCTTGGGAGAGCGCACCCGCTCCTACGAGCAGTACTTC. Variable domain in full (rest from reference TRBV5-4 and TRBJ2-7): ETGVTQSPTHLIKTRGQQVTLRCSSQSGHNTVSWYQQALGQGPQFIFQYYREEENGRGNFPPRFSGLQFPNYSSELNVNALELDDSALYLCASSLGERTRSYEQYFGPGTRLTVT.